Following are 3 T cell receptor beta chains from one sample sequenced in a study of vaccination effects on CD4 cells after COVID-19. Sequenced by immunoSEQ multiplex PCR; TCRdb stores in-frame clones only, minus some. This table has tens of thousands of clones, 73% appearing once. Their target antigens are unknown. It was after 10 days of culture that CD4+ T cells were isolated. All study participants received two doses of BNT162b2 or mRNA-1273 vaccine. The sample here was CD4+ T cells from PBMCs cultured without peptide, taken after COVID-19 vaccination. Source of these receptors: a human donor who received a COVID-19 vaccine.

This clone occurred once. The J gene is TRBJ2-6, the V gene TRBV7-9; a weak D match, TRBD2 (7 bases). Deletions cut 5 bases from V and 4 bases from J, with 15 bases between. The CDR3 contains 16 residues. Germline assignment: CDR1 SEHNR and CDR2 FQNEAQ (reference sequence). The CDR3 region has the DNA TGTGCCAGCAGCGGGGGGGCTCGGTCCGGGGCCAACGTCCTGACTTTC. Protein: CASSGGARSGANVLTF.

The chain is built from TRBV6-5 and TRBJ1-2, with D hard to call. The CDR3 runs to 14 residues. Germline-derived CDR1 and CDR2 are MNHEY and SVGAGI. The V end lost 6 bases, the J end lost 1 base, and 12 bases lay between the germline ends. The CDR3 loop reads CASRLLDNNYGYTF. The CDR3 DNA reads as TGTGCCAGCAGACTACTCGATAATAACTATGGCTACACCTTC.

This clone was seen more than once but under ten times. J is TRBJ1-3 and V is TRBV9; 9 bases are shared with TRBD1. V shed 5 bases, J shed 8 bases, and the junction held 11 bases outside the gene matches. The CDR3 extends over 15 amino acids. Germline values: CDR1 SGDLS, CDR2 YYNGEE. The chain's CDR3 is CASSERDRVFDTIYF. The CDR3 nucleotides are TGTGCCAGCAGTGAACGGGACAGGGTGTTTGACACCATATATTTT.